These T cell receptor beta chains were read from a single sample in a study of CD8 T cell repertoires and HIV-1 epitope variants. Produced via immunoSEQ multiplex PCR; TCRdb's table is partial and in-frame only. The sample lists 80,000 to 95,000 clones, almost 75% occurring once. Specimen: uncultured baseline CD8+ T cells from peripheral blood mononuclear cells (PBMCs). The receptors were gathered from a male donor with HIV. The CDR3 runs from the conserved cysteine through the conserved F or W. The D gene is left open where the match is weak. Clone size is stated in some rows and not others, as once, few, many or a class when expanded.

TRBJ1-2,14,NA,TRBV23-1,NA,CASPQLGADYGYTF,TGCGCCAGCCCCCAACTGGGGGCGGACTATGGCTACACCTTC
TRBJ2-2,17,NA,TRBV6-4,TRBD1,CASSFTGVGKDTGELFF,TGTGCCAGCAGTTTCACAGGGGTAGGCAAGGACACCGGGGAGCTGTTTTTT
TRBJ1-2,14,few,TRBV5-1,TRBD1,CASSSGTGSYGYTF,TGCGCCAGCAGCTCCGGGACAGGGAGCTATGGCTACACCTTC
TRBJ2-3,13,NA,TRBV5-8,NA,CASSFSQRDTQYF,TGTGCCAGCAGCTTCAGCCAAAGAGATACGCAGTATTTT
TRBJ1-2,14,once,TRBV5-1,TRBD1,CASSLGDRAYGYTF,TGCGCCAGCAGCTTGGGGGACAGGGCCTATGGCTACACCTTC
TRBJ2-5,14,NA,TRBV7-2,NA,CASSLDQGVETQYF,TGTGCCAGCAGCTTAGATCAGGGAGTTGAGACCCAGTACTTC
TRBJ2-7,14,NA,TRBV29-1,NA,CSVEQKGTSYEQYF,TGCAGCGTTGAACAAAAGGGTACCTCCTACGAGCAGTACTTC
TRBJ1-2,15,NA,TRBV28,NA,CASTELGKGENGYTF,TGTGCCAGCACCGAGTTAGGTAAAGGGGAGAATGGCTACACCTTC
TRBJ2-1,16,NA,TRBV9,TRBD2,CASSNTSGSSYNEQFF,TGTGCCAGCAGCAACACTAGCGGAAGCTCCTACAATGAGCAGTTCTTC
TRBJ1-2,14,many,TRBV19,NA,CASSATGSPNGYTF,TGTGCCAGTAGTGCTACCGGGTCCCCTAATGGCTACACCTTC
TRBJ1-2,15,many,TRBV6-1,NA,CASSVSASGNYGYTF,TGTGCCAGCAGTGTCTCGGCGAGTGGGAACTATGGCTACACCTTC
TRBJ1-5,15,NA,TRBV28,NA,CASSRRDGSYQPQHF,TGTGCCAGCAGTCGAAGGGACGGCTCATATCAGCCCCAGCATTTT
TRBJ2-1,13,few,TRBV7-3,NA,CASSLIGGSEQFF,TGTGCCAGCAGCTTAATTGGGGGATCTGAGCAGTTCTTC
TRBJ2-1,15,NA,TRBV7-2,NA,CASSLVGLSYNEQFF,TGTGCCAGCAGCTTAGTGGGGCTCTCCTACAATGAGCAGTTCTTC
TRBJ2-3,16,NA,TRBV28,NA,CASSPGPPGGTDTQYF,TGTGCCAGCAGTCCCGGACCCCCGGGCGGAACAGATACGCAGTATTTT
TRBJ2-1,16,NA,TRBV19,TRBD2,CASSMTSPSSYNEQFF,TGTGCCAGTAGTATGACTAGCCCTTCTTCCTACAATGAGCAGTTCTTC
TRBJ2-5,15,NA,TRBV14,NA,CASSQGLRGQETQYF,TGTGCCAGCAGCCAGGGCTTGCGGGGTCAAGAGACCCAGTACTTC
TRBJ2-5,15,NA,TRBV9,TRBD2,CASSPRRESGETQYF,TGTGCCAGCAGCCCCAGGCGGGAGTCAGGAGAGACCCAGTACTTC
TRBJ2-5,15,NA,TRBV6-1,NA,CASSESARLAETQYF,TGTGCCAGCAGTGAAAGCGCCAGGTTGGCGGAGACCCAGTACTTC
TRBJ2-7,16,NA,TRBV11-2,NA,CASSLGDWRRSNEQYF,TGTGCCAGCAGCTTAGGGGACTGGCGGCGAAGTAACGAGCAGTACTTC
TRBJ1-1,14,NA,TRBV6-1,TRBD1,CASSGNRGDTEAFF,TGTGCCAGCAGCGGTAACAGGGGGGACACTGAAGCTTTCTTT
TRBJ2-6,12,NA,TRBV29-1,NA,CSVEARANVLTF,TGCAGCGTTGAGGCCCGCGCCAACGTCCTGACTTTC
TRBJ2-5,14,few,TRBV6-1,NA,CASTWPPWKETQYF,TGTGCCAGCACTTGGCCGCCCTGGAAAGAGACCCAGTACTTC
TRBJ2-7,14,NA,TRBV28,TRBD2,CASSWGLAGYEQYF,TGTGCCAGCAGTTGGGGTCTAGCGGGCTACGAGCAGTACTTC
TRBJ2-3,17,NA,TRBV15,TRBD2,CATSGTSGGILTDTQYF,TGTGCCACCAGCGGAACTAGCGGGGGGATCCTCACAGATACGCAGTATTTT
TRBJ2-1,10,NA,TRBV29-1,NA,CSAGDNEQFF,TGCAGCGCCGGGGACAATGAGCAGTTCTTC
TRBJ1-2,13,NA,TRBV9,NA,CASSVSQGLGYTF,TGTGCCAGCAGCGTTTCCCAAGGTCTCGGCTACACCTTC
TRBJ2-1,17,NA,TRBV15,NA,CATSSSRTAPPYNEQFF,TGTGCCACCAGCAGCTCCCGCACAGCGCCTCCCTACAATGAGCAGTTCTTC
TRBJ2-3,15,NA,TRBV10-2,NA,CASSPRSGPPDTQYF,TGCGCCAGCAGTCCGCGGAGTGGACCACCAGATACGCAGTATTTT
TRBJ2-3,16,NA,TRBV9,NA,CASSVDRGREADTQYF,TGTGCCAGCAGCGTAGATCGAGGACGAGAGGCAGATACGCAGTATTTT
TRBJ1-1,13,NA,TRBV7-2,NA,CASSLGPSNEAFF,TGTGCCAGCAGCTTAGGGCCAAGTAATGAAGCTTTCTTT
TRBJ1-5,16,once,TRBV27,TRBD1,CASSFGQGAWDQPQHF,TGTGCCAGCAGTTTCGGACAGGGGGCTTGGGATCAGCCCCAGCATTTT
TRBJ2-1,14,NA,TRBV7-2,NA,CASSLAGPPNEQFF,TGTGCCAGCAGCTTAGCAGGGCCCCCCAATGAGCAGTTCTTC
TRBJ2-1,16,NA,TRBV5-1,NA,CASSLATGSSYNEQFF,TGCGCCAGCAGCTTGGCTACCGGGAGCTCCTACAATGAGCAGTTCTTC
TRBJ2-5,15,NA,TRBV28,NA,CASSFLWAGEETQYF,TGTGCCAGCAGTTTTTTGTGGGCAGGGGAAGAGACCCAGTACTTC
TRBJ2-5,16,NA,TRBV4-1,TRBD2,CASSHAGTSGQETQYF,TGCGCCAGCAGCCATGCCGGGACTAGCGGACAAGAGACCCAGTACTTC
TRBJ2-1,13,NA,TRBV6-4,NA,CASSVELDNEQFF,TGTGCCAGCAGTGTCGAGCTAGACAATGAGCAGTTCTTC
TRBJ1-4,16,NA,TRBV15,NA,CATRHDGRGGREKLFF,TGTGCCACCAGGCACGATGGACGCGGAGGAAGGGAAAAACTGTTTTTT
TRBJ1-6,15,NA,TRBV19,NA,CASRSLLPNNSPLHF,TGTGCCAGTAGAAGTCTCCTTCCCAATAATTCACCCCTCCACTTT
TRBJ1-1,15,few,TRBV19,TRBD1,CASSIVGGIGTEAFF,TGTGCCAGTAGTATCGTAGGGGGCATTGGCACTGAAGCTTTCTTT
TRBJ1-1,13,NA,TRBV19,NA,CASSMQRNTEAFF,TGTGCCAGTAGTATGCAGAGGAACACTGAAGCTTTCTTT
TRBJ1-6,14,NA,TRBV7-2,TRBD1,CASRLDRGNSPLHF,TGTGCCAGCAGACTCGACAGGGGGAATTCACCCCTCCACTTT
TRBJ1-5,15,NA,TRBV5-5,TRBD1,CASSLGQGRYQPQHF,TGTGCCAGCAGCTTGGGACAGGGGAGATATCAGCCCCAGCATTTT